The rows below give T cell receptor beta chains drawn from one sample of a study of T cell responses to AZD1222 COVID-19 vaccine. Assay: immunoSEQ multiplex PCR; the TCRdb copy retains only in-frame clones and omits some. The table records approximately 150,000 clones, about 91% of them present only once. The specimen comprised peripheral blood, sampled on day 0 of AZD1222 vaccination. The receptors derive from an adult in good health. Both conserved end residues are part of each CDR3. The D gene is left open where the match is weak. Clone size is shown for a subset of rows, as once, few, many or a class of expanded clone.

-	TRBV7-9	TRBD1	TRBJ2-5	CASRQPGHQGEQYF	TGTGCCAGCAGACAACCGGGCCACCAGGGGGAGCAGTACTTC
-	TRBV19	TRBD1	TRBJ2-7	CASSGTGGGEQYF	TGTGCCAGTAGTGGCACAGGGGGAGGCGAGCAGTACTTC
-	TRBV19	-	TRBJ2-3	CASSSRDGVTDTQYF	TGTGCCAGTAGTAGCCGGGACGGAGTCACAGATACGCAGTATTTT
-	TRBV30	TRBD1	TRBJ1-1	CAWRQGGVTEAFF	TGTGCCTGGCGACAGGGTGGAGTCACTGAAGCTTTCTTT
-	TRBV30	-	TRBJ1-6	CAWSDRLSSYNSPLHF	TGTGCCTGGAGTGACAGACTTTCCTCCTATAATTCACCCCTCCACTTT
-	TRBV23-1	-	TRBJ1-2	CASSHPRTIYGYTF	TGCGCCAGCAGTCACCCACGGACAATCTATGGCTACACCTTC
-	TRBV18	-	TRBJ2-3	CASSPQGSTDTQYF	TGTGCCAGCTCACCACAAGGAAGCACAGATACGCAGTATTTT
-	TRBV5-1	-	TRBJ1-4	CASSLGQGANEKLFF	TGCGCCAGCAGCTTGGGTCAGGGTGCTAATGAAAAACTGTTTTTT
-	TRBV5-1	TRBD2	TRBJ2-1	CASSPETTSGYNEQFF	TGCGCCAGCAGCCCTGAAACGACTAGCGGTTACAATGAGCAGTTCTTC
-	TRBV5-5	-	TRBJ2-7	CASSLRDTTSEQYF	TGTGCCAGCAGCTTGAGGGACACAACCTCCGAGCAGTACTTC
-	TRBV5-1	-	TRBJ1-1	CASSSRRAFRLRENTEAFF	TGCGCCAGCAGCTCACGGAGGGCTTTTAGATTAAGGGAGAACACTGAAGCTTTCTTT
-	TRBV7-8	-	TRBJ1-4	CASSLVGSRSEKLFF	TGTGCCAGCAGCTTAGTAGGGTCCCGAAGTGAAAAACTGTTTTTT
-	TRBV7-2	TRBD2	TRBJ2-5	CASSLGLAGAGPGQETQYF	TGTGCCAGCAGCTTAGGACTAGCGGGAGCTGGGCCGGGTCAAGAGACCCAGTACTTC
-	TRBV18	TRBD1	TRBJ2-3	CASSRRQGNTDTQYF	TGTGCCAGCTCACGCAGACAGGGGAATACAGATACGCAGTATTTT
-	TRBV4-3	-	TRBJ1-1	CASSQDSTGKGEAFF	TGCGCCAGCAGCCAAGATTCTACGGGGAAGGGAGAAGCTTTCTTT
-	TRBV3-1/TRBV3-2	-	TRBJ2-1	CASSPGTGSEQFF	TGTGCCAGCAGCCCTGGGACCGGGAGTGAGCAGTTCTTC
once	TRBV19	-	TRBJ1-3	CASTWDTSGNTIYF	TGTGCCAGTACCTGGGACACCTCTGGAAACACCATATATTTT
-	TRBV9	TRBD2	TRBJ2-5	CASSPTGGGETQYF	TGTGCCAGCAGCCCTACGGGCGGGGGGGAGACCCAGTACTTC
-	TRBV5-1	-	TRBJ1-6	CASSLEGQRNSPLHF	TGCGCCAGCAGCTTGGAAGGGCAGCGGAATTCACCCCTCCACTTT
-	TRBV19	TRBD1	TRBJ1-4	CASSMQGDLNEKLFF	TGTGCCAGTAGTATGCAGGGGGACTTAAATGAAAAACTGTTTTTT
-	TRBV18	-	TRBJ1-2	CASSPPSIGYTF	TGTGCCAGCTCACCACCCTCTATTGGCTACACCTTC
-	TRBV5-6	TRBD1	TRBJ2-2	CASSSLGTGSTGELFF	TGTGCCAGCAGCTCGCTAGGGACAGGGAGCACCGGGGAGCTGTTTTTT
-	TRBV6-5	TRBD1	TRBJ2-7	CASSQQGLVTYEQYF	TGTGCCAGCAGTCAACAGGGGCTGGTGACCTACGAGCAGTACTTC
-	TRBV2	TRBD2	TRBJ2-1	CASSGAAGAYNEQFF	TGTGCCAGCAGTGGGGCGGCGGGAGCCTACAATGAGCAGTTCTTC
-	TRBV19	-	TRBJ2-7	CASSLTGYSYEQYF	TGTGCCAGTAGCCTGACAGGCTACTCCTACGAGCAGTACTTC
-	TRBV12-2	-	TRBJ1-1	CASRHDREVEAFF	TGTGCAAGTCGCCACGACAGGGAGGTTGAAGCTTTCTTT
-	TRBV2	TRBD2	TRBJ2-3	CASEWGGRHTQYF	TGTGCCAGCGAATGGGGGGGTCGGCATACGCAGTATTTT
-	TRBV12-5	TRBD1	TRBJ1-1	CASGLYLGQNFAEAFF	TGTGCTAGTGGTTTGTACCTGGGACAGAACTTCGCTGAAGCTTTCTTT
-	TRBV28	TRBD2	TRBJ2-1	CASTPSGRSYNEQFF	TGTGCCAGCACACCTAGCGGGAGATCCTACAATGAGCAGTTCTTC
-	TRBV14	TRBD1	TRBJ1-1	CASSQDSRGLNTEAFF	TGTGCCAGCAGCCAAGATAGTAGGGGGCTGAACACTGAAGCTTTCTTT
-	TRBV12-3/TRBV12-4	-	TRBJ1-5	CASSLGPRQPQHF	TGTGCCAGCAGTTTGGGCCCACGGCAGCCCCAGCATTTT
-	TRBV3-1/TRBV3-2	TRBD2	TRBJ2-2	CASSQELTSGRTGELFF	TGTGCCAGCAGCCAAGAATTGACTAGCGGGCGTACCGGGGAGCTGTTTTTT